Here is one T cell receptor (beta chain) with its context. Its cognate antigen has yet to be identified. No qualities accompany the bases; no much larger clone lies one base away. The trial excluded patients who had a history of autoimmune disease or who were on systemic immunosuppression. Peripheral blood for TCR sequencing was collected from all dose cohorts at baseline, on cycle 4 day 1, and on cycle 7 day 1. Samples came from an open-label, multicenter, first-in-human phase I dose-escalation trial of ivuxolimab. Adults with locally advanced or metastatic melanoma, renal cell, hepatocellular, or head and neck squamous cell carcinoma were enrolled in the trial. CD4+ and CD8+ T cells were sorted separately from peripheral blood before TCR sequencing. Via the germline V gene, CDR1 is SGDLS and CDR2 YYNGEE. From the cysteine through the phenylalanine, the CDR3 covers 15 amino acids. Only the CDR3 part of the read is kept: 45 bases, read in frame from the first base. V sheds 0 bases and J sheds 1 base, leaving 11 bases between their ends.

Genomic DNA was extracted from sorted cells for sequencing of the TCRbeta CDR3 region. The immunoSEQ Assay was used to sequence the TCRbeta CDR3 regions. This immuneACCESS table, as held by TCRdb, lists in-frame sequences with V and J called but not all clones. Of the missing ones, under half trace to an unresolved V gene in checked studies; the others have no known cause. The sample table shows 6,000 or so clones, and approximately 80% are seen once. The top ten hold under 30% of the sample. The data belong to a study of OX40 agonist ivuxolimab in advanced cancers. The study in broad terms: Ivuxolimab was an agonistic, fully human IgG2 monoclonal antibody directed against OX40 (CD134), a costimulatory receptor. Three dose-escalation patients achieved partial responses, one with hepatocellular carcinoma and two with cutaneous melanoma. Intravenous ivuxolimab was administered to patients every 2 weeks at six dose levels: 0.01, 0.1, 0.3, 1.5, 3 and 10 mg/kg. The paper covers the monotherapy dose-escalation part of the phase I ivuxolimab trial, which included N of about 50 patients. The dose-escalation cohort was roughly 87% male with a mean age of roughly 62 years, ranging from about 20 to 80. The point of sequencing TCRbeta in the periphery was to test whether ivuxolimab changed TCR sequence diversity and drove clonal T-cell expansion. Patients were allowed to have had prior anti-PD-1, anti-PD-L1 or anti-CTLA-4 therapy, and approximately 37% of the dose-escalation patients had been treated with checkpoint inhibitors. Of the 50 to 55 patients in dose escalation, 19 had hepatocellular carcinoma, around 15 had melanoma, 9 had renal cell carcinoma and 9 had head and neck cancer. The paper's findings and limits, for the study overall: In the 0.1-3.0 mg/kg groups, partial responders had among the lowest normalized peripheral clonal expansion, particularly in CD8+ T cells. Low levels of normalized T-cell clonal expansion were also seen in some patients who did not respond. On average, CD8+ T cells showed more expanded clones than CD4+ T cells after ivuxolimab. Antigen specificity was not determined for the clonally expanded peripheral T cells. At doses of 0.1 to 3.0 mg/kg, clonal expansion of both CD4+ and CD8+ blood T cells was observed from baseline to week 6.

The source material was CD4+ or CD8+ T cells sorted from blood, sampled in a trial of the OX40 agonist ivuxolimab. The source of this sequence is an adult with an advanced solid tumor such as melanoma, head and neck, liver or kidney cancer. Recombination linked TRBV9 to TRBJ2-7; possibly the D gene is TRBD1, per 6 matching bases. Here the CDR3 is given as CASSVEGGASYEQYF. The base sequence is TGTGCCAGCAGCGTAGAAGGGGGAGCTTCCTACGAGCAGTACTTC.